This T cell receptor beta chain was captured by sequencing in a study of blood T cell repertoires in COVID-19. Generated by immunoSEQ multiplex PCR, the TCRdb table keeps only in-frame clones and is missing some. The table has just over 650,000 clones, just under 90% seen once. The germline V gene encodes CDR1 SNHLY and CDR2 FYNNEI. The CDR3 has 14 residues. V lost 5 bases to trimming and J lost 3 bases; unmatched junction nucleotides: 5. This rearrangement joins TRBV2 to TRBJ1-2; 8 bases align to TRBD1. The clonotype comes from a woman aged 18-29 years with acute or convalescent COVID-19. Material for sequencing was peripheral blood. In DNA form, the CDR3 reads TGTGCCAGCAGTTACGGACAGGGAGACTATGGCTACACCTTC. This gives the protein CASSYGQGDYGYTF.